Below are 29 T cell receptor beta chains sequenced from a single sample in a study of cytomegalovirus exposure and HLA in healthy donors. Amplification used 60 Vbeta primers and 13 Jbeta primers. Some clones are missing from TCRdb's copy, which holds only in-frame ones; the method was immunoSEQ multiplex PCR. The sample shows approximately 110,000 clones, around two thirds of them seen only once. The sequenced sample was PBMCs. These receptors were taken from a man aged 25 to 40 in good health and CMV-seropositive.

Only a few counts were recorded for this clone. The chain uses TRBV11-3 and TRBJ1-1, with a possible D match to TRBD1 (5 bases). CDR1 and CDR2 from the germline V gene are SGHNT and YENEEA. The CDR3 runs to 14 residues. The ends were cut back, 5 bases at V and 1 base at J, with 11 bases in the middle. The CDR3 DNA is TGTGCCAGCAGCGACTCGGGGGGGAACACTGAAGCTTTCTTT. It translates to CASSDSGGNTEAFF.

J is TRBJ2-7 and V is TRBV5-1, with 8 bases that match TRBD2. The CDR3 is made up of 14 amino acids. CDR1 and CDR2 from the germline V gene are SGHRS and YFSETQ. V dropped 0 bases and J dropped 5; count of bases not matched to a gene: 4. DNA of the CDR3: TGCGCCAGCAGCTTGGCGGGGCGGGGGGACGAGCAGTACTTC. This translates into CASSLAGRGDEQYF.

CDR3 DNA: TGTGCCAGCAGTGGGGACAGGAGCAACTATGGCTACACCTTC. It translates to CASSGDRSNYGYTF. This chain uses TRBV6-1 with TRBJ1-2, with 8 bases lining up with TRBD1. The CDR3 has 14 residues. Per germline, CDR1 MNHNS and CDR2 SASEGT. The V segment lost 4 bases and the J segment 2 bases; nucleotides outside the gene matches: 3.

V is TRBV27 and J is TRBJ2-7, with a possible D match to TRBD1 (5 bases). The CDR3 is 14 amino acids. Germline V gives CDR1 MNHEY, CDR2 SMNVEV (reference sequence). Trimming stripped 6 bases from V and 0 bases from J, with 12 bases between. The CDR3 reads CASSAWGSSYEQYF. DNA of the CDR3: TGTGCCAGCAGCGCTTGGGGCAGCTCCTACGAGCAGTACTTC.

The V gene is TRBV7-2, the J gene TRBJ2-5, with 10 positions matching TRBD2. The germline V gene encodes CDR1 SGHTA and CDR2 FQGNSA. The CDR3 has 18 amino acids. Trimming removed 2 bases from V and 1 base from J; junction bases left unmatched: 10. DNA of the CDR3: TGTGCCAGCAGCTTATTTTTGGGTAGCGGGGGGCCCCAAGAGACCCAGTACTTC. Translating it yields CASSLFLGSGGPQETQYF. Combining the CDR3 with reference TRBV7-2 and TRBJ2-5 gives the whole variable domain GAGVSQSPSNKVTEKGKDVELRCDPISGHTALYWYRQSLGQGLEFLIYFQGNSAPDKSGLPSDRFSAERTGGSVSTLTIQRTQQEDSAVYLCASSLFLGSGGPQETQYFGPGTRLLVL.

This rearrangement joins TRBV15 to TRBJ1-6; D unresolved. This CDR3 has 15 amino acids. Germline CDR1 reads LNHNV; CDR2 reads YYDKDF (reference sequence). V lost 7 bases, J lost 1 base, and 11 bases lay in between. As DNA, the CDR3 is TGTGCCACCAACGCCGGCAGGTCCTATAATTCACCCCTCCACTTT. Translating gives CATNAGRSYNSPLHF.

This chain joins TRBV7-9 and TRBJ2-3; TRBD2 agrees at 8 bases. The V gene end was trimmed by 7 bases and the J gene end by 0 bases; junction bases not matched to a gene: 6. The CDR3 is made up of 15 amino acids. The V gene's germline CDR1 is SEHNR and CDR2 FQNEAQ (reference sequence). CDR3 residues: CASKEAGVSTDTQYF. As DNA, the CDR3 is TGTGCCAGCAAAGAAGCGGGGGTTAGCACAGATACGCAGTATTTT.

V gene TRBV6-5 combines with J gene TRBJ1-1; the D gene is possibly TRBD1 (5 bases). Trimming pared 2 bases from V and 3 bases from J, leaving 10 bases between. This CDR3 is 14 amino acids long. Germline V gene lookup returns CDR1 MNHEY and CDR2 SVGAGI. CDR3 loop: CASSYAQGDTEAFF. In DNA form, the CDR3 reads TGTGCCAGCAGTTACGCCCAGGGTGACACTGAAGCTTTCTTT.

The chain has TRBV11-2 and TRBJ1-1; D unclear. The CDR3 loop spans 13 amino acids. The germline CDR1 and CDR2 sequences are SGHAT and FQNNGV. The ends were cut back, 2 bases at V and 7 bases at J, with 11 bases in the middle. DNA of the CDR3: TGTGCCAGCAGCTTAATGTCCAGAAGTGAAGCTTTCTTT. Protein sequence: CASSLMSRSEAFF.

This clone was observed a single time. The rearrangement links TRBV6-6 to TRBJ2-5; 9 bases are a match to TRBD1. The CDR3 totals 16 residues. Germline V gene data show CDR1 as MNHNY and CDR2 as SVGAGI (reference sequence). Trimming at V came to 6 bases and at J to 4 bases, leaving 12 bases not matched to a gene. The CDR3 loop reads CASRGDRVEGRETQYF. The DNA of the CDR3 is TGTGCCAGCAGAGGGGACAGGGTTGAGGGAAGAGAGACCCAGTACTTC.

The chain has TRBV7-8 and TRBJ2-1; 7 bases agree with TRBD1. Germline CDR1 and CDR2: SGHVS and FQNEAQ. The CDR3 has 15 residues. V lost 5 bases to trimming and J lost 5 bases; unmatched junction nucleotides: 9. CDR3 nucleotide sequence: TGTGCCAGCAGCGTTCTGAGGGGGCCTAACAATGAGCAGTTCTTC. It is translated as CASSVLRGPNNEQFF.

This chain uses TRBV11-2 with TRBJ2-7; the match to TRBD1 covers 8 bases. The germline CDR1 and CDR2 sequences are SGHAT and FQNNGV. The CDR3 spans 12 residues. With 9 bases clipped from V and 6 bases from J, the junction kept 7 bases outside the gene matches. The CDR3 nucleotides read TGTGCCAGTTGGGGGACAGGCCTCGAGCAGTACTTC. Amino acids: CASWGTGLEQYF.

The rearrangement links TRBV19 to TRBJ2-1; D is perhaps TRBD1 (6 bases). V was cut by 5 bases and J by 5 bases, with 19 bases left in between. The germline CDR1 and CDR2 sequences are LNHDA and SQIVND (reference sequence). CDR3 size: 16 residues. The CDR3 coding sequence is TGTGCCAGTAGTTACCCCACAGGGTCCGTCCACAATGAGCAGTTCTTC. As protein: CASSYPTGSVHNEQFF.

This chain links TRBV28 with TRBJ2-3; 7 nucleotides match TRBD2. Germline V gene data show CDR1 as MDHEN and CDR2 as SYDVKM. The CDR3 is 15 residues long. The V gene end was trimmed by 6 bases and the J gene end by 5 bases; junction bases not matched to a gene: 11. CDR3 amino acids: CASRGGTGAGDTQYF. The CDR3, as DNA: TGTGCCAGCAGGGGGGGGACTGGGGCAGGAGATACGCAGTATTTT.

The chain employs TRBV4-1 and TRBJ2-1, with D perhaps matching TRBD2 (5 bases). The V gene's germline CDR1 is MGHRA and CDR2 YSYEKL. Between the trimmed V and J ends, which lost 6 bases and 4 bases, there was a span of 16 bases. The CDR3 spans 15 residues. This chain's CDR3 is CASRQPEGSYNEQFF. DNA of the CDR3: TGCGCCAGCAGACAACCTGAGGGTTCATACAATGAGCAGTTCTTC.

This clone has a single count. The rearrangement links TRBV6-5 to TRBJ2-2, with 7 bases that match TRBD2. The germline V gene has CDR1 MNHEY and CDR2 SVGAGI. The CDR3 has 12 residues. The V and J ends lost 5 bases and 12 bases, in that order; junction bases with no gene match: 6. CDR3 residues: CASSEGRGQLFF. CDR3 nucleotide sequence: TGTGCCAGCAGTGAAGGGAGGGGTCAGCTGTTTTTT.

The V gene is TRBV6-4, the J gene TRBJ2-1; tentative D call: TRBD1 (5 bases). V was cut by 6 bases and J by 9 bases, with 15 bases left in between. CDR3 size: 13 residues. CDR1 and CDR2 from the germline V gene are MRHNA and SNTAGT. CDR3 loop: CASSLTDATEQFF. The CDR3 nucleotides are TGTGCCAGCAGCCTGACAGATGCTACTGAGCAGTTCTTC.

The chain carries TRBV28 and TRBJ2-1; the match to TRBD1 covers 9 bases. This CDR3 spans 16 amino acids. Germline V gives CDR1 MDHEN, CDR2 SYDVKM. V was pared by 4 bases and J by 5 bases, with 9 bases of the junction left unmatched. The CDR3 is CASSSPGTGSNNEQFF. DNA for the CDR3: TGTGCCAGCAGTTCCCCTGGGACAGGGTCCAACAATGAGCAGTTCTTC. Using reference TRBV28 and TRBJ2-1 for the parts outside the CDR3, the full variable domain is DVKVTQSSRYLVKRTGEKVFLECVQDMDHENMFWYRQDPGLGLRLIYFSYDVKMKEKGDIPEGYSVSREKKERFSLILESASTNQTSMYLCASSSPGTGSNNEQFFGPGTRLTVL.

The chain links TRBV18 to TRBJ2-5; 8 nucleotides line up with TRBD2. The V gene's germline CDR1 is KGHSH and CDR2 LQKENI. The CDR3 has 16 residues. With V trimmed by 3 bases and J by 4 bases, 10 bases remained unmatched. This CDR3 reads CASSPPGSGVRETQYF. DNA for the CDR3: TGTGCCAGCTCACCTCCCGGTAGCGGGGTCCGAGAGACCCAGTACTTC.

This chain uses TRBV19 with TRBJ2-7, with TRBD2 as a possible D gene (5 bases). V was pared by 3 bases and J by 6 bases, with 12 bases between. Germline V gene lookup returns CDR1 LNHDA and CDR2 SQIVND (reference sequence). The CDR3 is 13 residues long. CDR3 coding DNA: TGTGCCAGTAGTATCCATTTGGGGAGCGAGCAGTACTTC. This sequence encodes CASSIHLGSEQYF.

A few counts support this clone. This chain connects TRBV7-9 to TRBJ1-3; TRBD1 matches 8 bases. J gave up 0 bases and V 10 bases, and 11 bases lay outside the gene matches. The CDR3 totals 16 residues. Germline V gene sequence: CDR1 SEHNR, CDR2 FQNEAQ (reference sequence). The CDR3 DNA sequence: TGTGCCACACTACGGACAGGGCACATCTCTGGAAACACCATATATTTT. Its protein is CATLRTGHISGNTIYF.

The rearrangement joins TRBV7-2 to TRBJ2-2; TRBD1 aligns across 11 bases. Germline V gives CDR1 SGHTA, CDR2 FQGNSA. The CDR3 extends over 19 amino acids. The V gene end was trimmed by 4 bases and the J gene end by 0 bases; junction bases not matched to a gene: 10. The CDR3 DNA follows: TGTGCCAGCAGCTCGCCGGGACAGGGGGTTTGGGCGAACACCGGGGAGCTGTTTTTT. This translates into CASSSPGQGVWANTGELFF. Complete variable domain (other parts from reference TRBV7-2 and TRBJ2-2): GAGVSQSPSNKVTEKGKDVELRCDPISGHTALYWYRQSLGQGLEFLIYFQGNSAPDKSGLPSDRFSAERTGGSVSTLTIQRTQQEDSAVYLCASSSPGQGVWANTGELFFGEGSRLTVL.

The rearrangement uses TRBV10-3 and TRBJ1-2, with no clear D. Germline loops: CDR1 ENHRY, CDR2 SYGVKD. The V and J ends lost 5 bases and 3 bases respectively, with 10 bases between them. This CDR3 spans 13 amino acids. The CDR3 reads CAISMDGDYGYTF. The DNA of the CDR3 is TGTGCCATCAGTATGGACGGGGACTATGGCTACACCTTC.

This chain uses TRBV2 with TRBJ2-3; 10 positions match TRBD2. Unmatched junction bases numbered 6, after V lost 10 bases and J lost 2 bases. This CDR3 contains 14 residues. Germline CDR1 and CDR2: SNHLY and FYNNEI. CDR3 residues: CAIVAGGITDTQYF. CDR3 DNA: TGTGCCATCGTAGCGGGGGGCATCACAGATACGCAGTATTTT.

The chain couples TRBV5-6 to TRBJ1-1; no firm D call. Germline V gives CDR1 SGHDT, CDR2 YYEEEE. V lost 4 bases and J lost 3, with 13 bases in between. The CDR3 runs to 14 residues. CDR3 sequence: CASSPEVGYTEAFF. The CDR3 nucleotides read TGTGCCAGCAGCCCGGAGGTAGGGTACACTGAAGCTTTCTTT.

This rearrangement joins TRBV30 to TRBJ1-2, with D possibly being TRBD1 (6 bases). The CDR3 sequence is 16 residues long. The V end lost 0 bases, the J end lost 6 bases, and 20 bases lay between the germline ends. Germline loops: CDR1 GTSNPN, CDR2 SVGIG (reference sequence). CDR3 in DNA: TGTGCCTGGAGTGTATCGTTTATAGGGGGACCGAATGGCTACACCTTC. Translating it yields CAWSVSFIGGPNGYTF.

A remark on this clone: The same CDR3 can be traced to other DNA sequences in this sample. V is TRBV27 and J is TRBJ1-5; D call uncertain. The germline V and J ends were trimmed by 3 bases and 0 bases, with 6 bases remaining between them. Germline-derived CDR1 and CDR2 are MNHEY and SMNVEV (reference sequence). The CDR3 has 14 residues. The CDR3 nucleotides read TGTGCCAGCAGTTTCGGCGGTAGCAATCAGCCCCAGCATTTT. Protein: CASSFGGSNQPQHF.

V usage is TRBV6-5 and J usage is TRBJ2-3, with 12 positions matching TRBD2. The CDR3 length is 15 residues. Looked up from germline, CDR1 is MNHEY and CDR2 is SVGAGI. V lost 4 bases, J lost 8 bases, and 7 bases stayed unmatched. DNA of the CDR3: TGTGCCAGCAGTTCCCGACTAGCGGGGGCTGTTACGCAGTATTTT. It encodes CASSSRLAGAVTQYF.

The chain employs TRBV7-9 and TRBJ1-1; D remains unclear. Germline V CDR1 and CDR2: SEHNR, FQNEAQ (reference sequence). The CDR3 loop spans 14 amino acids. V gave up 9 bases and J gave up 1 base, with 15 bases separating them. CDR3 DNA: TGTGCCAGTCCGGATCTAGCAGGGAACACTGAAGCTTTCTTT. This gives the protein CASPDLAGNTEAFF.